A single sample is the source of the 18 T cell receptor beta chains below, sequenced in a study of CD8+ T cells in alopecia areata. Sequencing relied on a cDNA template that was reverse transcribed from extracted RNA. TCRdb's table, derived via immunoSEQ multiplex PCR, lists solely in-frame clones and lacks some. The sample has about 150,000 clones, approximately 65% seen once. The material sequenced was CD8+ T cells sorted from blood. The receptors here all came from a human donor in good health.

The chain employs TRBV7-9 and TRBJ2-5; D gene uncertain. V was shortened by 5 bases and J by 7 bases, with 17 bases between the two germline ends. Per germline, CDR1 SEHNR and CDR2 FQNEAQ (reference sequence). The CDR3 sequence is 14 residues long. The CDR3 sequence: CASSRGPLDGTQYF. The CDR3 nucleotides are TGTGCCAGCAGCCGTGGGCCCCTCGATGGGACCCAGTACTTC.

CDR3 sequence: CASPALAGVDEQYF. The CDR3 bases are TGTGCCAGCCCGGCACTAGCGGGAGTTGACGAGCAGTACTTC. The chain uses TRBV15 and TRBJ2-7, with 11 nucleotides matching TRBD2. Germline loops: CDR1 LNHNV, CDR2 YYDKDF (reference sequence). The CDR3 spans 14 residues. V was pared by 10 bases and J by 5 bases, with 10 bases of the junction left unmatched.

DNA for the CDR3: TGTGCCAGCAGTTCAGGGTACCCCTTCGAGCAGTACTTC. Its protein is CASSSGYPFEQYF. V is TRBV6-6 and J is TRBJ2-7, with D perhaps matching TRBD1 (5 bases). Per the germline V gene, CDR1 is MNHNY and CDR2 is SVGAGI (reference sequence). This CDR3 has 13 amino acids. V lost 4 bases, J lost 6 bases, and 13 bases lay in between.

This clone was picked up a small number of times. The rearrangement uses TRBV28 and TRBJ2-1; no definite D call. Germline CDR1 and CDR2: MDHEN and SYDVKM. The CDR3 covers 15 residues. V was pared by 5 bases and J by 4 bases, with 15 bases between. The CDR3 DNA reads TGTGCCAGCAGTCCCGGGCGGATAGAGTACAATGAGCAGTTCTTC. Protein: CASSPGRIEYNEQFF.

The chain combines TRBV11-2 with TRBJ1-1; D is uncertain. This CDR3 is 12 amino acids long. V was clipped by 8 bases and J by 1 base, with 8 bases between them. The germline gives CDR1 SGHAT, CDR2 FQNNGV. The CDR3 here is CASRLSNTEAFF. In DNA form, the CDR3 reads TGTGCCAGCCGTCTGTCGAACACTGAAGCTTTCTTT. Together with reference TRBV11-2 and TRBJ1-1, the CDR3 gives the full variable domain: EAGVAQSPRYKIIEKRQSVAFWCNPISGHATLYWYQQILGQGPKLLIQFQNNGVVDDSQLPKDRFSAERLKGVDSTLKIQPAKLEDSAVYLCASRLSNTEAFFGQGTRLTVV.

The rearrangement links TRBV29-1 to TRBJ2-3, with 15 bases matching TRBD2. In germline, CDR1 is SQVTM, CDR2 ANQGSEA. This CDR3 contains 18 residues. V lost 0 bases, J lost 4 bases, and 8 bases stayed unmatched. CDR3 region: CSVEDGGLAGGPADTQYF. The CDR3 DNA follows: TGCAGCGTTGAAGATGGAGGACTAGCGGGAGGGCCTGCAGATACGCAGTATTTT.

This sequence joins TRBV7-9 and TRBJ2-7; D is perhaps TRBD1 (5 bases). Germline lookup yields CDR1 SEHNR and CDR2 FQNEAQ (reference sequence). The length of the CDR3 is 15 residues. The germline V and J ends were trimmed by 2 bases and 1 base, with 12 bases remaining between them. CDR3 protein: CASSLRQGRSYEQYF. The CDR3 bases are TGTGCCAGCAGCTTAAGGCAGGGTCGGTCCTACGAGCAGTACTTC.

The V call is TRBV30, the J call TRBJ2-7; D may be TRBD2 (5 bases). The CDR3 runs to 11 residues. Germline assignment: CDR1 GTSNPN and CDR2 SVGIG (reference sequence). Trimming left V 5 bases short and J 2 bases short, with 7 bases between. The CDR3 nucleotides are TGTGCCTGGGAGGAGGCCTACGAGCAGTACTTC. Its translation is CAWEEAYEQYF.

The chain employs TRBV30 and TRBJ1-2, with D possibly TRBD1 on 6 matching bases. The CDR3 consists of 18 residues. Between the trimmed V and J ends, which lost 2 bases and 3 bases, there was a span of 25 bases. Germline V gene lookup returns CDR1 GTSNPN and CDR2 SVGIG (reference sequence). The CDR3 loop is CAWSFVRLFAGVDYGYTF. The CDR3 nucleotides read TGTGCCTGGAGTTTTGTTCGCCTCTTCGCAGGGGTGGACTATGGCTACACCTTC.

In its sample, this clone was seen a few times. The CDR3 reads CASSPPGIINQPQHF. In DNA, the CDR3 is TGTGCCAGCAGCCCACCGGGGATTATCAATCAGCCCCAGCATTTT. The V and J genes are TRBV7-8 and TRBJ1-5; D is unclear. The germline CDR1 and CDR2 sequences are SGHVS and FQNEAQ. Trimming stripped 5 bases from V and 3 bases from J, with 14 bases between. The CDR3 is 15 amino acids.

The table lists this clone with many counts. Other DNA sequences of this sample code for an identical CDR3. V and J are TRBV7-6 and TRBJ2-5, with D hard to call. Trimming stripped 0 bases from V and 4 bases from J, with 3 bases between. The CDR3 is 12 amino acids. The germline V gene encodes CDR1 SGHVS and CDR2 FNYEAQ. In DNA form, the CDR3 reads TGTGCCAGCAGCTTAGCGTTAGAGACCCAGTACTTC. It translates to CASSLALETQYF. Full variable domain (outside the CDR3, taken from reference TRBV7-6 and TRBJ2-5): GAGVSQSPRYKVTKRGQDVALRCDPISGHVSLYWYRQALGQGPEFLTYFNYEAQQDKSGLPNDRFSAERPEGSISTLTIQRTEQRDSAMYRCASSLALETQYFGPGTRLLVL.

The CDR3: CASTIGTDSNQPQHF. As DNA, the CDR3 is TGTGCCAGCACCATCGGGACAGATAGCAATCAGCCCCAGCATTTT. The chain has TRBV6-6 and TRBJ1-5, with 7 bases fitting TRBD1. This CDR3 is 15 amino acids long. The germline CDR1 and CDR2 sequences are MNHNY and SVGAGI (reference sequence). V lost 7 bases to trimming and J lost 0 bases; unmatched junction nucleotides: 6.

The V gene is TRBV11-1, the J gene TRBJ1-1; D not resolved. The V end was cut by 0 bases, the J end by 8 bases, with 7 bases between. CDR1 SGHAT and CDR2 FQDESV come from the germline V gene (reference sequence). CDR3 length equals 12 residues. This CDR3 is CASSLAGTEAFF. CDR3 nucleotide sequence: TGTGCCAGCAGCTTAGCTGGCACCGAAGCTTTCTTT.

This clone was seen a handful of times. J is TRBJ2-3 and V is TRBV27; TRBD2 matches at 10 bases. Trimming removed 2 bases from V and 5 bases from J; junction bases left unmatched: 4. The germline CDR1 and CDR2 sequences are MNHEY and SMNVEV (reference sequence). The CDR3 spans 15 residues. In nucleotides, the CDR3 is TGTGCCAGCAGTTTACTAGCGGGAGAAGTAGATACGCAGTATTTT. Protein sequence: CASSLLAGEVDTQYF.

The chain combines TRBV15 with TRBJ1-2; no clear D. In germline, CDR1 is LNHNV, CDR2 YYDKDF (reference sequence). The germline V and J ends were trimmed by 0 bases and 4 bases, with 9 bases remaining between them. The CDR3 has 14 residues. This chain's CDR3 is CATSREHPTYGYTF. CDR3 nucleotide sequence: TGTGCCACCAGCAGAGAGCATCCAACCTATGGCTACACCTTC.

Notes on this clone: Other DNA sequences from this sample encode an identical CDR3 as well. The CDR3 loop is CASSSPGYEQYF. In DNA, the CDR3 is TGTGCCAGCAGTTCACCAGGGTACGAGCAGTACTTC. The V call is TRBV27, the J call TRBJ2-7, with a weak D call TRBD1 (5 bases). V lost 4 bases and J 4 bases, leaving 8 bases between the germline ends. The germline V gene encodes CDR1 MNHEY and CDR2 SMNVEV (reference sequence). The CDR3 has 12 residues.

The chain recombines TRBV6-5 with TRBJ1-1; D remains ambiguous. The length of the CDR3 is 12 residues. V dropped 11 bases and J dropped 2 bases, with 12 bases sitting between them. Germline loops: CDR1 MNHEY, CDR2 SVGAGI. The chain's CDR3 is CASTPGNTEAFF. In DNA, the CDR3 is TGTGCCTCCACACCGGGAAACACTGAAGCTTTCTTT.

This sequence joins TRBV25-1 and TRBJ1-1; D ambiguous. V was trimmed by 8 bases and J by 12 bases, leaving 13 bases between them. Germline V gives CDR1 MGHDK, CDR2 SYGVNS. The CDR3 consists of 10 residues. The CDR3 loop is CASEGGGTFF. CDR3 DNA sequence: TGTGCCAGCGAGGGAGGAGGCACTTTCTTT.